This T cell receptor (beta chain) appears in the sequencing data of a study of T cells in tuberculosis. The CDR3 is made up of 14 amino acids. Trimming shortened V by 0 bases and J by 2 bases, and 6 bases separated the two germline ends. Germline V gene lookup returns CDR1 LGHNA and CDR2 YSLEER. Latent tuberculosis screening used tuberculin skin test and IGRA at entry. TCRdb's copy holds only in-frame clones and misses some; the assay was immunoSEQ multiplex PCR. The table includes about 20,000 clones, 85% to 90% detected once. Study-wide results and limits: Smaller distances to GMM-specific TCRs suggested their expansion in active tuberculosis. A GMM-specific repertoire classifier reached 80% to 90% accuracy, AUROC roughly 0.87.

Points on this clone: What it recognizes is unknown.

The rearrangement links TRBV4-3 to TRBJ2-3; no firm D call. The clonotype comes from a donor aged 10 to 29 with latent tuberculosis or without tuberculosis infection. The material sequenced was PBMCs. For the CDR3, the DNA is TGCGCCAGCAGCCAAGATCTTTACACAGATACGCAGTATTTT. It is translated as CASSQDLYTDTQYF.